Following are 14 T cell receptor beta chains from one sample sequenced in a study of blood T cell repertoires in COVID-19. Libraries were prepared by immunoSEQ multiplex PCR; TCRdb keeps only in-frame clonotypes and omits some of them. The table has approximately 240,000 clones, approximately 82% seen once; the top ten hold about 1.5%. What was sequenced was peripheral blood. The source is a woman in her 40s who had recovered from COVID-19.

The chain has TRBV29-1 and TRBJ1-2; D might be TRBD1 (6 bases). CDR1 SQVTM and CDR2 ANQGSEA come from the germline V gene. Trimming stripped 3 bases from V and 5 bases from J, with 13 bases between. The CDR3 is 13 amino acids. The CDR3 region is CSVDPDREYGYTF. CDR3 DNA: TGCAGCGTTGATCCGGACAGAGAGTATGGCTACACCTTC.

The V and J genes are TRBV11-3 and TRBJ2-2; 10 bases agree with TRBD1. CDR1 is SGHNT and CDR2 is YENEEA in the germline V gene. V lost 5 bases and J lost 6; bases outside the gene matches: 9. The CDR3 spans 16 residues. CDR3 residues: CASSPGQGDIAGELFF. The CDR3 DNA is TGTGCCAGCAGCCCCGGACAGGGGGATATCGCCGGGGAGCTGTTTTTT.

This sequence joins TRBV27 and TRBJ2-3, with TRBD2 identical over 7 bases. This CDR3 has 17 residues. After removal of 6 bases from V and 2 bases from J, the junction contained 14 bases not matched to a gene. Germline values: CDR1 MNHEY, CDR2 SMNVEV (reference sequence). The CDR3 sequence: CASSSIPGGRYTDTQYF. The DNA of the CDR3 is TGTGCCAGCAGCTCAATTCCCGGGGGGAGGTACACAGATACGCAGTATTTT.

This chain uses TRBV10-3 with TRBJ2-7; 10 bases map to TRBD1. The germline gives CDR1 ENHRY, CDR2 SYGVKD. The trim removed 3 bases at V and 0 bases at J, leaving 2 bases unmatched. The length of the CDR3 is 15 residues. This chain's CDR3 is CAISDGTGDSYEQYF. CDR3 DNA sequence: TGTGCCATCAGTGACGGGACAGGGGACTCCTACGAGCAGTACTTC.

This chain's CDR3 is CASSTRGGGETQYF. The CDR3 DNA is TGTGCCAGTAGTACACGAGGTGGGGGCGAGACCCAGTACTTC. The chain is built from TRBV19 and TRBJ2-5, with D possibly matching TRBD1 (6 bases). This CDR3 comprises 14 residues. The germline V gene encodes CDR1 LNHDA and CDR2 SQIVND (reference sequence). V was shortened by 4 bases and J by 5 bases, with 14 bases between the two germline ends.

The V gene is TRBV6-5, the J gene TRBJ2-7; D gene ambiguous. The CDR3 spans 14 residues. V lost 2 bases and J 0 bases, leaving 8 bases between the germline ends. The germline CDR1 and CDR2 sequences are MNHEY and SVGAGI. The CDR3 nucleotides are TGTGCCAGCAGTTACAGTAGGAGCTCCTACGAGCAGTACTTC. Translation: CASSYSRSSYEQYF.

This chain links TRBV7-2 with TRBJ1-2, with D possibly TRBD1 on 6 matching bases. Germline CDR1 is SGHTA and CDR2 is FQGNSA. Trimming took 1 base from V and 6 from J, leaving 9 bases between them. The CDR3 loop spans 13 amino acids. The CDR3 sequence: CASSLEYRDGYTF. The CDR3 bases are TGTGCCAGCAGCTTAGAATACAGGGATGGCTACACCTTC.

The chain combines TRBV7-2 with TRBJ2-5; D not certain. Trimming removed 1 base from V and 0 bases from J, with 6 bases in between. This CDR3 has 14 residues. From germline, CDR1 is SGHTA and CDR2 FQGNSA. CDR3 amino acids: CASSLGGNQETQYF. CDR3 nucleotides: TGTGCCAGCAGCTTAGGCGGAAACCAAGAGACCCAGTACTTC.

Only one count was recorded for this clone. The rearrangement uses TRBV7-9 and TRBJ2-7; 8 bases map to TRBD1. With V trimmed by 2 bases and J by 7 bases, 4 bases remained unmatched. The length of the CDR3 is 13 residues. In germline, CDR1 is SEHNR, CDR2 FQNEAQ (reference sequence). This CDR3 is CASSLQGAREQYF. CDR3 coding DNA: TGTGCCAGCAGCTTACAGGGGGCGCGAGAGCAGTACTTC.

The chain has TRBV28 and TRBJ1-6; tentatively, D is TRBD1 (6 bases). CDR1 is MDHEN and CDR2 is SYDVKM in the germline V gene. The CDR3 consists of 17 residues. Trimming removed 4 bases from V and 6 bases from J, with 19 bases in between. CDR3 residues: CASSSRARGQPNSPLHF. Written as DNA, the CDR3 is TGTGCCAGCAGTTCTAGAGCTCGAGGACAGCCTAATTCACCCCTCCACTTT.

The table lists this clone with a count of one. This chain joins TRBV11-3 and TRBJ1-2, with 8 bases aligning to TRBD1. The CDR3 runs to 14 residues. The germline V gene has CDR1 SGHNT and CDR2 YENEEA. V dropped 5 bases and J dropped 5; count of bases not matched to a gene: 7. The CDR3 here is CASSQGQGWYGYTF. In DNA form, the CDR3 reads TGTGCCAGCAGCCAAGGACAGGGTTGGTATGGCTACACCTTC.

V is TRBV10-2 and J is TRBJ1-2; D gene unclear. The CDR3 consists of 13 residues. V dropped 3 bases and J dropped 4 bases, with 9 bases sitting between them. Germline V CDR1 and CDR2: WSHSY, SAAADI. CDR3 sequence reads: CASSETASYGYTF. As DNA, the CDR3 is TGCGCCAGCAGTGAAACAGCCTCCTATGGCTACACCTTC.

The gene calls are TRBV30 and TRBJ1-6, with D possibly being TRBD1 (6 bases). The germline V and J ends were trimmed by 1 base and 6 bases, with 7 bases remaining between them. The CDR3 is made up of 13 amino acids. Germline V gene lookup returns CDR1 GTSNPN and CDR2 SVGIG (reference sequence). CDR3 protein: CAWSEDSNSPLHF. Written as DNA, the CDR3 is TGTGCCTGGAGTGAGGACAGTAATTCACCCCTCCACTTT.

V and J are TRBV19 and TRBJ1-5; D call uncertain. Germline CDR1 reads LNHDA; CDR2 reads SQIVND (reference sequence). The CDR3 consists of 13 residues. V was clipped by 5 bases and J by 7 bases, with 12 bases between them. The CDR3 protein is CASSASSGQPQHF. DNA for the CDR3: TGTGCCAGTAGTGCCTCCAGTGGCCAGCCCCAGCATTTT.